This T cell receptor beta chain was observed in a study of blood T cell repertoires in COVID-19. Produced via immunoSEQ multiplex PCR; TCRdb's table is partial and in-frame only. The sample lists roughly 150,000 clones, around nine tenths occurring once. J lost 4 bases, V lost 2 bases, and 6 bases had no gene match. CDR3 length: 16 amino acids. Germline lookup yields CDR1 MRHNA and CDR2 SNTAGT. The sequenced sample was peripheral blood. The sequence came from a human donor in a cohort sampled during active COVID-19. The chain links TRBV6-4 to TRBJ2-3; 10 bases are a match to TRBD2. CDR3 loop: CASSDGSGGGADTQYF. For the CDR3, the DNA is TGTGCCAGCAGTGACGGGAGCGGGGGGGGTGCAGATACGCAGTATTTT.